The 8 T cell receptor beta chains below were found in one sample sequenced in a study of naive and memory T cell subsets. The SP2 primer and nested alpha and beta constant region primers amplified ligated cDNA in four rounds. Via MiXCR, TCRdb re-called the UMI-ligation and nested PCR reads, giving one row per CDR3 protein. Of around 33,000 distinct CDR3 sequences listed, about 6.9% were seen once; the top ten hold over 3%. Treatment here: skin biopsy from PPD injection site in Mantoux-positive individual. An oligonucleotide containing a UMI was ligated to the 3' end of TCR cDNA. The material sequenced was skin, taken from a tuberculin skin test site. The receptors come from an adult in good health.

This clonotype was seen ten or more times. This rearrangement joins TRBV7-7 to TRBJ1-1; the D is unclear. CDR3 size: 13 residues. The germline gives CDR1 SSHAT, CDR2 FNYEAQ (reference sequence). The V end lost 5 bases, the J end lost 1 base, and 8 bases lay between the germline ends. The CDR3 DNA is TGTGCCAGCAGCCTTAGTTGGAACACTGAAGCTTTCTTT. Translating gives CASSLSWNTEAFF.

This clonotype was picked up many times. The rearrangement uses TRBV7-6 and TRBJ2-3; no definite D call. The CDR3 is 15 residues long. The germline CDR1 and CDR2 sequences are SGHVS and FNYEAQ. Trimming shortened V by 5 bases and J by 2 bases, and 14 bases separated the two germline ends. Here the CDR3 DNA reads TGTGCCAGCAGCCTCCGAGCCTACAACACAGATACGCAGTATTTT. Protein product: CASSLRAYNTDTQYF.

The table lists this clonotype with many counts. This chain uses TRBV4-1 with TRBJ2-7; D is unclear. The ends were cut back, 0 bases at V and 7 bases at J, with 13 bases in the middle. Per the germline V gene, CDR1 is MGHRA and CDR2 is YSYEKL. The CDR3 extends over 14 amino acids. CDR3 nucleotide sequence: TGCGCCAGCAGCCAAGATTGGGCACCCTTGGAGCAGTACTTC. As protein: CASSQDWAPLEQYF.

This clonotype was detected ten times or more. The gene calls are TRBV29-1 and TRBJ2-1; the match to TRBD1 covers 9 bases. The CDR3 covers 13 residues. With V trimmed by 8 bases and J by 8 bases, 10 bases remained unmatched. Germline assignment: CDR1 SQVTM and CDR2 ANQGSEA. Here the CDR3 reads CSWGDRDDYEQFF. The CDR3 nucleotides are TGCAGCTGGGGGGACAGGGACGATTATGAGCAGTTCTTC.

This clonotype was counted at least ten times. The chain links TRBV27 to TRBJ2-7; D may be TRBD2 (5 bases). Germline-derived CDR1 and CDR2 are MNHEY and SMNVEV (reference sequence). V gave up 6 bases and J gave up 7 bases, with 25 bases separating them. The CDR3 spans 16 residues. The CDR3: CASSPILFEGSGEQYF. The CDR3, as DNA: TGTGCCAGCAGCCCCATTCTGTTTGAGGGCTCGGGGGAGCAGTACTTC.

This clonotype was counted many times. The chain links TRBV2 to TRBJ2-4, with a possible D match to TRBD1 (5 bases). The CDR3 is 16 residues long. The ends were cut back, 6 bases at V and 1 base at J, with 16 bases in the middle. CDR1 and CDR2 from the germline V gene are SNHLY and FYNNEI. DNA of the CDR3: TGTGCCAGCAGGACCCCAGGGTCGGAGGCCAAAAACATTCAGTACTTC. Encoded protein: CASRTPGSEAKNIQYF. Full variable domain (rest looked up from reference TRBV2 and TRBJ2-4): EPEVTQTPSHQVTQMGQEVILRCVPISNHLYFYWYRQILGQKVEFLVSFYNNEISEKSEIFDDQFSVERPDGSNFTLKIRSTKLEDSAMYFCASRTPGSEAKNIQYFGAGTRLSVL.

This sequence joins TRBV19 and TRBJ2-1, with D perhaps matching TRBD2 (6 bases). The length of the CDR3 is 17 residues. Trimming left V 3 bases short and J 10 bases short, with 25 bases between. Germline V gene sequence: CDR1 LNHDA, CDR2 SQIVND (reference sequence). The CDR3, as DNA: TGTGCCAGTAGTATGCCCCCAATGGCGGGCGGGAAGTACGAGCAGTTCTTC. Its translation is CASSMPPMAGGKYEQFF.

The table lists this clonotype with many counts. CDR3 sequence reads: CASSLSGVNTDTQYF. The CDR3 DNA follows: TGTGCCAGCAGTTTATCGGGGGTTAACACAGATACGCAGTATTTT. The chain recombines TRBV12-3 or TRBV12-4 with TRBJ2-3; D is possibly TRBD2 (6 bases). The CDR3 is 15 residues long. Trimming stripped 2 bases from V and 2 bases from J, with 11 bases between.